This T cell receptor (beta chain) originates from a study of CD8 T cells in ankylosing spondylitis. Turning to this clonotype: As yet, its antigen is unknown. This may be a read error, as it is one base from a much larger clone.

This CDR3 spans 17 amino acids. Germline V gene sequence: CDR1 SGHNT, CDR2 YYREEE (reference sequence). Broader study findings: It appeared that ankylosing spondylitis blood was characterized by a TCR beta motif of eight highly homologous variants. Matched ankylosing spondylitis synovial fluid reportedly contained a significantly enriched population of disease-linked clones. Disease-linked clones bore a CD8+ phenotype and were relatively rare in peripheral blood.

TCRdb reprocessed the 5' RACE reads with MiXCR, giving one entry per CDR3 protein. The repertoire holds around 230,000 distinct CDR3 sequences, 7% to 10% seen once, with approximately 4.8% in the top ten. The chain has TRBV5-4 and TRBJ2-3; D is ambiguous. The specimen sequenced was blood, either unsorted or a sorted T cell fraction (not recorded which). The sequence derives from a female donor with ankylosing spondylitis or in good health (not recorded which). CDR3 sequence: CARSLGSRQTRPDTQYF. CDR3 DNA: TGTGCCAGGAGCTTGGGTAGCCGCCAAACGCGTCCAGATACGCAGTATTTT.